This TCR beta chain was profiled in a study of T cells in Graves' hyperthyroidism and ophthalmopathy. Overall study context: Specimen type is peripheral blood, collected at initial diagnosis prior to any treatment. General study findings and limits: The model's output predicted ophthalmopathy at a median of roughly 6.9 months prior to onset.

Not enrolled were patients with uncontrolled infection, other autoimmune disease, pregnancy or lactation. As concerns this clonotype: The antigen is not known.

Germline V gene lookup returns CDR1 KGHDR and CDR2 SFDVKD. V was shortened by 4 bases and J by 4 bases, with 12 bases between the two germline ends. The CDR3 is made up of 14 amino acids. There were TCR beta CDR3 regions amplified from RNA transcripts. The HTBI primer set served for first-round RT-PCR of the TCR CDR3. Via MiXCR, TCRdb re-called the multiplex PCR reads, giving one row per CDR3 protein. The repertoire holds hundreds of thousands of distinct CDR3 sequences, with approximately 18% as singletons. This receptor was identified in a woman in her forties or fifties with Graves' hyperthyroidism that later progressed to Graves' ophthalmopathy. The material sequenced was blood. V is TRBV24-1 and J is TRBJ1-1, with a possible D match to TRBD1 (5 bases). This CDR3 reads CATSDRGEGTEAFF. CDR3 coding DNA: TGTGCCACCAGTGACCGGGGCGAGGGCACTGAAGCTTTCTTT.